The 24 T cell receptor beta chains reported below all come from one sample, sequenced in a study of human T cells and chemical hapten exposure. Regarding time point: patch test 2, 6 weeks after DPC sensitization. Treatment: therapeutic diphenylcyclopropenone sensitization with weekly scalp DPC. MiXCR, run by TCRdb on the RACE reads, gives a single entry per CDR3 protein. Among 100,000 or so distinct CDR3 sequences listed, about 9.6% were seen once. Here the sequenced sample was whole blood, taken in connection with sensitization to the hapten diphenylcyclopropenone (DPC). These receptors were taken from a woman aged 40 to 49 with alopecia areata. Some clones in this sample may be carry-over from other donors' samples.

This clonotype appeared many times. The chain links TRBV10-3 to TRBJ2-2; 11 bases align to TRBD2. The CDR3 length is 16 residues. The trim removed 2 bases at V and 6 bases at J, leaving 5 bases unmatched. Germline loops: CDR1 ENHRY, CDR2 SYGVKD. The CDR3 loop reads CAISEALAGGSGELFF. The CDR3 coding sequence is TGTGCCATCAGTGAGGCGCTAGCGGGAGGCTCCGGGGAGCTGTTTTTT.

This clonotype was picked up a small number of times. The rearrangement links TRBV29-1 to TRBJ1-1, with D unresolved. Trimming removed 2 bases at V and 6 bases at J, with 19 bases between. The CDR3 is 15 residues long. CDR1 and CDR2 (germline): SQVTM, ANQGSEA. For the CDR3, the DNA is TGCAGCGTTGAACCACTGTTGGGCTGGGGTCCTGAAGCTTTCTTT. As protein: CSVEPLLGWGPEAFF. The full variable domain, completed using reference TRBV29-1 and TRBJ1-1, is SAVISQKPSRDICQRGTSLTIQCQVDSQVTMMFWYRQQPGQSLTLIATANQGSEATYESGFVIDKFPISRPNLTFSTLTVSNMSPEDSSIYLCSVEPLLGWGPEAFFGQGTRLTVV.

This clonotype came up many times. The chain recombines TRBV9 with TRBJ1-5, with no clear D. With 3 bases removed from V and 3 bases from J, the gap between germline ends came to 7 bases. Germline CDR1 and CDR2: SGDLS and YYNGEE. The CDR3 is 13 residues long. The CDR3 sequence: CASSAGDNQPQHF. The CDR3 nucleotides are TGTGCCAGCAGCGCCGGTGACAATCAGCCCCAGCATTTT.

This chain joins TRBV6-6 and TRBJ2-7, with TRBD2 matching over 9 bases. The germline gives CDR1 MNHNY, CDR2 SVGAGI (reference sequence). The junction had 19 bases not matched to a gene; V was cut back by 6 bases and J by 7 bases. The CDR3 has 17 amino acids. The CDR3 protein is CASRRLVALAGKEEQYF. DNA of the CDR3: TGTGCCAGCAGGAGGCTGGTGGCCCTAGCGGGAAAAGAAGAGCAGTACTTC.

This clonotype has more than one count but fewer than ten. The rearrangement uses TRBV6-4 and TRBJ2-3, with D possibly being TRBD1 (7 bases). Germline CDR1 and CDR2: MRHNA and SNTAGT. There are 15 residues in the CDR3. The germline V and J ends were trimmed by 8 bases and 0 bases, with 15 bases remaining between them. This CDR3 reads CASRGSGGSTDTQYF. For the CDR3, the DNA is TGTGCCAGCCGCGGATCAGGGGGGAGCACAGATACGCAGTATTTT.

This clonotype has more than one count but fewer than ten. The chain links TRBV12-3 or TRBV12-4 to TRBJ2-1; D tentatively fits TRBD1 or TRBD2 (5 bases each). The CDR3 spans 16 residues. Trimming shortened V by 6 bases and J by 0 bases, and 15 bases separated the two germline ends. The CDR3 sequence is CASRMRGLSSYNEQFF. The CDR3 DNA is TGTGCCAGCAGGATGAGGGGCCTAAGCTCCTACAATGAGCAGTTCTTC.

This clonotype was observed many times. This chain uses TRBV10-3 with TRBJ2-5; 10 bases are a match to TRBD2. The junction had 8 bases not matched to a gene; V was cut back by 8 bases and J by 2 bases. Germline V CDR1 and CDR2: ENHRY, SYGVKD. The CDR3 totals 15 residues. CDR3 in amino acids: CAIGIAGGPQETQYF. CDR3 bases: TGTGCCATCGGAATAGCGGGAGGCCCACAAGAGACCCAGTACTTC.

The sample holds many counts of this clonotype. CDR3 coding DNA: TGTGCCAGCAGCCCCAATCAGGAAGAGCAGTACTTC. It specifies CASSPNQEEQYF. V and J are TRBV9 and TRBJ2-7; D unclear. The germline V and J ends were trimmed by 4 bases and 7 bases, with 12 bases remaining between them. In germline, CDR1 is SGDLS, CDR2 YYNGEE. The CDR3 runs 12 residues.

This clonotype was counted at least ten times. The rearrangement links TRBV7-9 to TRBJ2-1; a weak D match, TRBD1 (5 bases). The CDR3 has 12 residues. The V gene's germline CDR1 is SEHNR and CDR2 FQNEAQ (reference sequence). V dropped 6 bases and J dropped 5 bases, with 8 bases sitting between them. The CDR3 DNA follows: TGTGCCAGCAGTAAACAGGACAATGAGCAGTTCTTC. It specifies CASSKQDNEQFF.

This clonotype was counted only a few times. The chain couples TRBV12-3 or TRBV12-4 to TRBJ2-7, with 8 bases aligning to TRBD1. CDR3 length equals 15 residues. V was pared by 5 bases and J by 3 bases, with 9 bases of the junction left unmatched. The CDR3 region has the DNA TGTGCCAGCAGTGCTTCGGCAGGGGGCGTCTACGAGCAGTACTTC. Its translation is CASSASAGGVYEQYF.

This clonotype was seen ten or more times. The chain recombines TRBV27 with TRBJ2-7, with 8 nucleotides matching TRBD1. The CDR3 runs 14 residues. Germline trimming cut 6 bases from V and 6 bases from J; bases unmatched to any gene: 10. The V gene's germline CDR1 is MNHEY and CDR2 SMNVEV (reference sequence). The CDR3 region has the DNA TGTGCCAGCAGCACCTGGACAGGGCGGCTCGAGCAGTACTTC. This encodes CASSTWTGRLEQYF.

This clonotype turned up a few times. This chain joins TRBV4-3 and TRBJ1-3; a weak D match, TRBD1 (5 bases). CDR1 is LGHNA and CDR2 is YSLEER in the germline V gene. The length of the CDR3 is 17 residues. V was clipped by 1 base and J by 2 bases, with 15 bases between them. The CDR3 nucleotides read TGCGCCAGCAGCCAAGGGTTCCTCGGAGGGGCTGGAAACACCATATATTTT. It translates to CASSQGFLGGAGNTIYF.

This clonotype was detected only a few times. This chain connects TRBV7-9 to TRBJ2-2; a possible D gene is TRBD2 (6 bases). Germline-derived CDR1 and CDR2 are SEHNR and FQNEAQ (reference sequence). V was shortened by 5 bases and J by 3 bases, with 16 bases between the two germline ends. The CDR3 runs 16 residues. This CDR3 reads CASSPGLFADTGELFF. The CDR3 DNA sequence: TGTGCCAGCAGCCCGGGACTTTTTGCGGACACCGGGGAGCTGTTTTTT.

This clonotype showed up many times. The chain joins TRBV2 to TRBJ2-1; 9 nucleotides line up with TRBD2. With V trimmed by 5 bases and J by 5 bases, 7 bases remained unmatched. The CDR3 extends over 15 amino acids. The germline CDR1 and CDR2 sequences are SNHLY and FYNNEI. CDR3 DNA sequence: TGTGCCAGCAGTAATAGCGGGAGCCAGGACAATGAGCAGTTCTTC. Translated: CASSNSGSQDNEQFF.

This clonotype was detected many times. The rearrangement joins TRBV5-4 to TRBJ2-3; 10 bases match TRBD1. V was clipped by 5 bases and J by 4 bases; unmatched bases: 4. Germline loops: CDR1 SGHNT, CDR2 YYREEE (reference sequence). The CDR3 runs 14 residues. This chain's CDR3 is CASSFGQGADTQYF. The CDR3 DNA reads as TGTGCCAGCAGTTTCGGACAGGGGGCAGATACGCAGTATTTT.

There are a few counts of this clonotype. The V gene is TRBV2, the J gene TRBJ2-1; 8 positions match TRBD2. Trimming took 3 bases from V and 7 from J; bases not matched to a gene: 5. The CDR3 sequence is 14 residues long. The germline gives CDR1 SNHLY, CDR2 FYNNEI. CDR3: CASSEGTSLNEQFF. The CDR3 nucleotides read TGTGCCAGCAGTGAGGGGACTAGTTTGAATGAGCAGTTCTTC. The whole variable domain, filled in from reference TRBV2 and TRBJ2-1, reads EPEVTQTPSHQVTQMGQEVILRCVPISNHLYFYWYRQILGQKVEFLVSFYNNEISEKSEIFDDQFSVERPDGSNFTLKIRSTKLEDSAMYFCASSEGTSLNEQFFGPGTRLTVL.

This clonotype has a count of ten or more. V and J are TRBV10-3 and TRBJ1-6; 8 nucleotides match TRBD1. The CDR3 contains 14 residues. Unmatched junction bases numbered 2, after V lost 5 bases and J lost 5 bases. Germline V gene data show CDR1 as ENHRY and CDR2 as SYGVKD. CDR3 coding DNA: TGTGCCATCAGTCAGGGGGCGGATAATTCACCCCTCCACTTT. Amino acid sequence: CAISQGADNSPLHF.

The chain has TRBV20-1 and TRBJ2-3; 12 bases agree with TRBD2. V was pared by 2 bases and J by 0 bases, with 6 bases of the junction left unmatched. CDR1 and CDR2 from the germline V gene are DFQATT and SNEGSKA (reference sequence). This CDR3 has 17 residues. The CDR3 DNA reads as TGCAGTGCTAGAAGGACTAGCGGGGACCCTAGCACAGATACGCAGTATTTT. As protein: CSARRTSGDPSTDTQYF.

This clonotype was seen repeatedly, ten times or more. The chain couples TRBV5-4 to TRBJ2-3; 8 bases match TRBD2. This CDR3 spans 15 amino acids. The V gene's germline CDR1 is SGHNT and CDR2 YYREEE (reference sequence). The junction had 2 bases not matched to a gene; V was cut back by 0 bases and J by 2 bases. The CDR3 spells CASSLVAGPTDTQYF. DNA of the CDR3: TGTGCCAGCAGCTTGGTAGCGGGGCCCACAGATACGCAGTATTTT.

This clonotype has only a few counts. The genes are TRBV20-1 and TRBJ2-5; no reliable D call. The germline gives CDR1 DFQATT, CDR2 SNEGSKA (reference sequence). Trimming removed 1 base at V and 5 bases at J, with 8 bases between. This CDR3 region has 12 residues. In nucleotides, the CDR3 is TGCAGTGCTAGAGGCCCCGGTGAGACCCAGTACTTC. It codes for CSARGPGETQYF.

This clonotype was seen repeatedly, ten times or more. The V call is TRBV4-2, the J call TRBJ1-1, with a tentative D call TRBD1 (6 bases). CDR3 length equals 15 residues. V lost 0 bases to trimming and J lost 5 bases, with 13 bases between them. The germline V gene has CDR1 LGHNA and CDR2 YNFKEQ. The CDR3 coding sequence is TGTGCCAGCAGCCAAGACCCCAGGGGAGGAACTGAAGCTTTCTTT. This encodes CASSQDPRGGTEAFF.

This clonotype was seen a few times. The chain recombines TRBV24-1 with TRBJ2-1; D unresolved. Germline loops: CDR1 KGHDR, CDR2 SFDVKD. The V end was cut by 9 bases, the J end by 13 bases, with 15 bases between. The CDR3 covers 11 residues. The CDR3 loop reads CATATANLQFF. CDR3 coding DNA: TGTGCCACCGCCACAGCAAATCTACAGTTCTTC.

This clonotype was detected a few times. A read error may explain this, as a much larger clone is one base away. CDR3: CASGGPTSGRPDTQYF. In DNA form, the CDR3 reads TGTGCCAGCGGGGGCCCGACTAGCGGGAGGCCAGATACGCAGTATTTT. This chain links TRBV4-2 with TRBJ2-3; 13 bases map to TRBD2. Losses at the gene ends were 8 bases for V and 4 bases for J; bases not matched to a gene: 9. The CDR3 sequence is 16 residues long. Germline V CDR1 and CDR2: LGHNA, YNFKEQ.

The chain couples TRBV20-1 to TRBJ1-5, with 9 positions matching TRBD1. Germline assignment: CDR1 DFQATT and CDR2 SNEGSKA (reference sequence). V was clipped by 0 bases and J by 5 bases; unmatched bases: 2. The CDR3 extends over 14 amino acids. The CDR3 DNA follows: TGCAGTGCTAGAGAGGGACAGGGATATCAGCCCCAGCATTTT. It specifies CSAREGQGYQPQHF.